Shown below are 24 T cell receptor beta chains from a single sample sequenced in a study of cytomegalovirus exposure and HLA in healthy donors. In the PCR, 60 Vbeta and 13 Jbeta primers were used. TCRdb keeps only in-frame clones here, not all; method: immunoSEQ multiplex PCR. The sample lists just over 150,000 clones; over 65% were seen once. The specimen was PBMCs. All receptors derive from a man aged 40-49 years in good health and CMV-seropositive.

This chain connects TRBV18 to TRBJ1-3, with 8 bases identical to TRBD1. The CDR3 is 19 residues long. The junction had 20 bases not matched to a gene; V was cut back by 8 bases and J by 2 bases. CDR1 is KGHSH, CDR2 LQKENI, per germline. The chain's CDR3 is CASGITKARGRFAGNTIYF. CDR3 nucleotides: TGTGCCAGCGGGATAACAAAAGCCAGGGGGCGCTTCGCTGGAAACACCATATATTTT.

This chain uses TRBV7-3 with TRBJ1-1; 7 nucleotides match TRBD1. The CDR3 covers 20 residues. The ends lost 5 bases at V and 0 bases at J; junction bases unmatched: 21. Germline CDR1 and CDR2: SGHTA and FQGTGA. DNA of the CDR3: TGTGCCAGCAGCCTATACGGACAGGTCTGGGGAGGTAACATGAACACTGAAGCTTTCTTT. Its protein product is CASSLYGQVWGGNMNTEAFF.

This clone occurred once. This chain uses TRBV9 with TRBJ2-5, with TRBD1 identical over 8 bases. V was pared by 0 bases and J by 9 bases, with 10 bases of the junction left unmatched. Germline values: CDR1 SGDLS, CDR2 YYNGEE. CDR3 size: 15 residues. CDR3 bases: TGTGCCAGCAGCGTAGAAGACAGGGGCCCCGTTCCCCAGTACTTC. Translating gives CASSVEDRGPVPQYF.

DNA of the CDR3: TGTGCCAGCAGTGACACAGGAGGGTATGGGGGCTACACCTTC. Residues: CASSDTGGYGGYTF. The rearrangement links TRBV25-1 to TRBJ1-2; D is perhaps TRBD1 (5 bases). CDR3 length equals 14 residues. Germline V gene sequence: CDR1 MGHDK, CDR2 SYGVNS. V was trimmed by 3 bases and J by 8 bases, leaving 16 bases between them.

The rearrangement joins TRBV27 to TRBJ1-1; 9 nucleotides match TRBD1. The CDR3 loop spans 15 amino acids. Trimming at V came to 5 bases and at J to 5 bases, leaving 9 bases not matched to a gene. Germline lookup yields CDR1 MNHEY and CDR2 SMNVEV (reference sequence). CDR3 coding DNA: TGTGCCAGCAGTACGTCCCGGGACAGGGTAACTGAAGCTTTCTTT. This gives the protein CASSTSRDRVTEAFF.

Concerning this clone itself: A much larger clone sits a single nucleotide away, making a read error possible. The chain is built from TRBV5-8 and TRBJ2-3; 8 nucleotides line up with TRBD2. Looked up from germline, CDR1 is SGHTS and CDR2 is YDEGEE. Unmatched junction bases numbered 3, after V lost 0 bases and J lost 0 bases. The CDR3 has 16 residues. In DNA form, the CDR3 reads TGTGCCAGCAGCTTGGGAGCGGGGGCCAGCACAGATACGCAGTATTTT. It yields the protein CASSLGAGASTDTQYF.

Here the CDR3 DNA reads TGTGCCACCAGCCCCGGGGGGACAGGGGCCAACGTCCTGACTTTC. Translating gives CATSPGGTGANVLTF. The chain couples TRBV15 to TRBJ2-6; possibly TRBD2 for D (7 bases). The CDR3 has 15 amino acids. Germline V gives CDR1 LNHNV, CDR2 YYDKDF (reference sequence). V lost 5 bases and J 4 bases, leaving 12 bases between the germline ends.

The chain uses TRBV6-5 and TRBJ1-6; D is undetermined. This CDR3 contains 14 residues. CDR1 and CDR2 from the germline V gene are MNHEY and SVGAGI. V gave up 0 bases and J gave up 9 bases, with 9 bases separating them. The CDR3 region has the DNA TGTGCCAGCAGTTACTCACGGGGAATTTCACCCCTCCACTTT. This encodes CASSYSRGISPLHF.

This clone has more than one count but fewer than ten. V gene TRBV20-1 combines with J gene TRBJ1-1; a possible D gene is TRBD1 (6 bases). Germline V gene lookup returns CDR1 DFQATT and CDR2 SNEGSKA (reference sequence). Deletions cut 3 bases from V and 10 bases from J, with 12 bases between. The CDR3 loop spans 11 amino acids. In DNA form, the CDR3 reads TGCAGTGCTAGGGTACAGGGACGAGCTTTCTTT. Translating it yields CSARVQGRAFF.

This chain links TRBV27 with TRBJ2-5; 9 bases are shared with TRBD2. The germline V gene has CDR1 MNHEY and CDR2 SMNVEV (reference sequence). The length of the CDR3 is 16 residues. V was clipped by 0 bases and J by 5 bases; unmatched bases: 7. The CDR3 here is CASSLSPSGAKETQYF. As DNA, the CDR3 is TGTGCCAGCAGTTTATCCCCTAGCGGGGCCAAGGAGACCCAGTACTTC.

The genes are TRBV5-4 and TRBJ2-3; the D gene is possibly TRBD2 (5 bases). V lost 0 bases, J lost 6 bases, and 8 bases lay in between. The CDR3 is 13 residues long. Germline values: CDR1 SGHNT, CDR2 YYREEE (reference sequence). The CDR3 protein is CASSLGTVDTQYF. In DNA, the CDR3 is TGTGCCAGCAGCTTGGGGACTGTGGATACGCAGTATTTT.

The chain joins TRBV7-3 to TRBJ2-1, with a weak D call TRBD2 (6 bases). Trimming stripped 4 bases from V and 10 bases from J, with 14 bases between. CDR1 and CDR2 from the germline V gene are SGHTA and FQGTGA. The CDR3 is made up of 13 amino acids. The CDR3, as DNA: TGTGCCAGCAGCTCGGACCCCCGGGGGGAGCAGTTCTTC. Its translation is CASSSDPRGEQFF.

The rearrangement joins TRBV7-2 to TRBJ2-7; a weak D match, TRBD2 (6 bases). There are 15 residues in the CDR3. The V gene's germline CDR1 is SGHTA and CDR2 FQGNSA. The ends were cut back, 1 base at V and 0 bases at J, with 10 bases in the middle. Written as DNA, the CDR3 is TGTGCCAGCAGCTTAGGTCGGGGGAGCTCCTACGAGCAGTACTTC. It translates to CASSLGRGSSYEQYF. Based on the CDR3 plus reference TRBV7-2 and TRBJ2-7, the full variable domain is GAGVSQSPSNKVTEKGKDVELRCDPISGHTALYWYRQSLGQGLEFLIYFQGNSAPDKSGLPSDRFSAERTGGSVSTLTIQRTQQEDSAVYLCASSLGRGSSYEQYFGPGTRLTVT.

This clone was seen once. V is TRBV4-3 and J is TRBJ1-2; weak D call: TRBD1 (5 bases). Trimming took off 0 bases at V and 2 bases at J, with 13 bases between the two ends. This CDR3 is built from 16 residues. The germline gives CDR1 LGHNA, CDR2 YSLEER. CDR3 protein: CASSQDGDSLNYGYTF. DNA of the CDR3: TGCGCCAGCAGCCAAGATGGAGACAGCCTCAACTATGGCTACACCTTC.

The chain is built from TRBV7-2 and TRBJ2-3; TRBD2 matches at 14 bases. The junction had 2 bases not matched to a gene; V was cut back by 5 bases and J by 4 bases. This CDR3 contains 15 residues. In germline, CDR1 is SGHTA, CDR2 FQGNSA. This chain's CDR3 is CASSRLAGGPDTQYF. CDR3 nucleotides: TGTGCCAGCAGCCGACTAGCGGGGGGGCCAGATACGCAGTATTTT.

The chain links TRBV5-4 to TRBJ1-2; TRBD1 is a possible D gene (5 bases). The CDR3 covers 14 residues. The germline V gene has CDR1 SGHNT and CDR2 YYREEE (reference sequence). Trimming pared 4 bases from V and 4 bases from J, leaving 14 bases between. The CDR3 loop reads CASSTQETVYGYTF. The CDR3 coding sequence is TGTGCCAGCAGCACCCAAGAGACAGTCTATGGCTACACCTTC.

CDR3 sequence (DNA): TGCGCCAGCAGACGGACTAGCCTCACCGGGGAGCTGTTTTTT. Translated: CASRRTSLTGELFF. The genes are TRBV5-1 and TRBJ2-2, with 8 bases that match TRBD2. With 5 bases clipped from V and 4 bases from J, the junction kept 4 bases outside the gene matches. The CDR3 is made up of 14 amino acids. In germline, CDR1 is SGHRS, CDR2 YFSETQ.

The gene calls are TRBV4-3 and TRBJ1-2; a weak D match, TRBD1 (5 bases). Germline V gives CDR1 LGHNA, CDR2 YSLEER. The CDR3 covers 14 residues. Between the trimmed V and J ends, which lost 4 bases and 1 base, there was a span of 10 bases. CDR3 loop: CASSPGLINYGYTF. CDR3 in DNA: TGCGCCAGCAGCCCGGGACTTATTAACTATGGCTACACCTTC.

The chain recombines TRBV27 with TRBJ2-3, with a tentative D call TRBD2 (6 bases). CDR3 size: 13 residues. The ends were cut back, 9 bases at V and 2 bases at J, with 12 bases in the middle. The germline V gene has CDR1 MNHEY and CDR2 SMNVEV (reference sequence). DNA for the CDR3: TGTGCCAGTCGGGGGATAAACACAGATACGCAGTATTTT. This codes for CASRGINTDTQYF.

The chain links TRBV13 to TRBJ1-5; D unresolved. This CDR3 contains 15 residues. Germline loops: CDR1 PRHDT, CDR2 FYEKMQ (reference sequence). V lost 2 bases and J lost 2, with 10 bases in between. CDR3 DNA sequence: TGTGCCAGCAGCTTACGCAGCGATGGCAATCAGCCCCAGCATTTT. As protein: CASSLRSDGNQPQHF.

The table lists this clone with a few counts. V and J are TRBV4-2 and TRBJ2-5, with 10 bases lining up with TRBD1. The ends lost 2 bases at V and 5 bases at J; junction bases unmatched: 5. Germline values: CDR1 LGHNA, CDR2 YNFKEQ. This CDR3 region has 15 residues. Here the CDR3 reads CASSQTGGQGETQYF. The CDR3 DNA sequence: TGTGCCAGCAGCCAAACGGGGGGACAGGGGGAGACCCAGTACTTC.

J is TRBJ2-7 and V is TRBV29-1, with 8 bases that match TRBD1. This CDR3 has 12 residues. Unmatched junction bases numbered 2, after V lost 5 bases and J lost 2 bases. Germline values: CDR1 SQVTM, CDR2 ANQGSEA. The CDR3 loop is CSVSGGPYEQYF. The CDR3 DNA sequence: TGCAGCGTTTCAGGGGGCCCCTACGAGCAGTACTTC.

V usage is TRBV11-3 and J usage is TRBJ2-3, with 9 bases matching TRBD1. This CDR3 is built from 15 residues. V gave up 5 bases and J gave up 6 bases; unmatched junction bases: 9. CDR1 is SGHNT and CDR2 is YENEEA in the germline V gene. CDR3 residues: CASSTDRGDGDTQYF. The CDR3 bases are TGTGCCAGCAGCACCGACAGGGGGGACGGGGATACGCAGTATTTT.

Only one count was recorded for this clone. The CDR3 nucleotides read TGTGCCAGCAGTTTAAAGATGAGGAAAACTAACTATGGCTACACCTTC. Residues: CASSLKMRKTNYGYTF. The V call is TRBV28, the J call TRBJ1-2, with D unresolved. Trimming shortened V by 2 bases and J by 0 bases, and 13 bases separated the two germline ends. Germline CDR1 is MDHEN and CDR2 is SYDVKM. The CDR3 is made up of 16 amino acids.